This TCR beta chain was identified during a study of T cell responses to AZD1222 COVID-19 vaccine. Trimming cost V 4 bases and J 7 bases, with 17 bases left between them. In germline, CDR1 is SGHRS, CDR2 YFSETQ. The CDR3 runs to 15 residues. In this sample, this clone turned up once. Antigen specificity is unknown. TCRdb's copy holds only in-frame clones and misses some; the assay was immunoSEQ multiplex PCR. The top ten hold 0.5% to 0.7% of the sample, which has 250,000 to 300,000 clones, 85% to 95% seen once. Study-wide points: Seropositive status at baseline applied to only a handful of AZD1222 recipients.

The chain carries TRBV5-1 and TRBJ1-4; perhaps TRBD1 as D (6 bases). Source: peripheral blood, taken 28 days after the second AZD1222 dose. The receptor's source is an adult who received the AZD1222 COVID-19 vaccine. The CDR3 loop is CASSLNTGRGEKLFF. CDR3 DNA sequence: TGCGCCAGCAGCCTAAATACAGGGAGGGGTGAAAAACTGTTTTTT.